This record looks at one T cell receptor beta chain sequence and its context. Measured with immunoSEQ multiplex PCR; TCRdb has only the in-frame clones, and not every one. Of approximately 100,000 clones listed, around 90% were seen once; the top ten hold 0.5% to 0.6%. This record comes from a study of a mutant IDH1 vaccine in newly diagnosed glioma. Study as a whole: Of the patients given treatment, approximately 60% were male and 37.5% were female, and a mean age of roughly 40 years was recorded.

This CDR3 comprises 14 residues. Trimming removed 6 bases from V and 0 bases from J, with 9 bases in between. The germline V gene has CDR1 MNHEY and CDR2 SVGAGI. Described time point: baseline, week 1 (first vaccination visit). Indicated treatment: pre-vaccination baseline after standard-of-care therapy. The receptor comes from a woman aged 45-65 years with glioma. Specimen: PBMCs, collected from a glioma patient treated with radiotherapy, temozolomide or both. This rearrangement joins TRBV6-5 to TRBJ1-3, with D unresolved. The CDR3 sequence is CASSQRISGNTIYF. The CDR3 DNA follows: TGTGCCAGCAGCCAACGGATCTCTGGAAACACCATATATTTT.